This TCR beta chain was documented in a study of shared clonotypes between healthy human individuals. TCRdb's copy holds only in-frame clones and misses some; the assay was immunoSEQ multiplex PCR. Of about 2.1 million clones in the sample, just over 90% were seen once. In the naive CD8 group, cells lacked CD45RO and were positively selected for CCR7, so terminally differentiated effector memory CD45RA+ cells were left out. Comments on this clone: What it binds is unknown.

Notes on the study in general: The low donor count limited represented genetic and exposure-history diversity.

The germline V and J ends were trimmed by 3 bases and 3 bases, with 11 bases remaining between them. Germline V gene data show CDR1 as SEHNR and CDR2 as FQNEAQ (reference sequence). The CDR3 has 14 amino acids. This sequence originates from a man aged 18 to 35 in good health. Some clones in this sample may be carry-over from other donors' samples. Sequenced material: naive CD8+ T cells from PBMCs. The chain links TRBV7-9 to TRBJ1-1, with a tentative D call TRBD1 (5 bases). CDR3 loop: CASSLSMGDTEAFF. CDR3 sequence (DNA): TGTGCCAGCAGCTTGTCCATGGGGGACACTGAAGCTTTCTTT.